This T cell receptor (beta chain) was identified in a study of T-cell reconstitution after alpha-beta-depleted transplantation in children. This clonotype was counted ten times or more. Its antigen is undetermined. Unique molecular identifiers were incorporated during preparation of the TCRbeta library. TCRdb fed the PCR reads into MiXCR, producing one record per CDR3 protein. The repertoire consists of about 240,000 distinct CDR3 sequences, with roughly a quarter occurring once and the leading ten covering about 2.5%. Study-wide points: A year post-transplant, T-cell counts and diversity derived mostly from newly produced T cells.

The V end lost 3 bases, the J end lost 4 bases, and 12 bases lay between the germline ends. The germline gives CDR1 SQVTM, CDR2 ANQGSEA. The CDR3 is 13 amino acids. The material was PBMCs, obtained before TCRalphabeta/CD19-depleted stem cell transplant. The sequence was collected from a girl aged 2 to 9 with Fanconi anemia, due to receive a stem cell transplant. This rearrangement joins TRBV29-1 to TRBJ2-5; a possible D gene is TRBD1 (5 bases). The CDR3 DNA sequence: TGCAGCGTTGACAGGGAAGTGCGAGAGACCCAGTACTTC. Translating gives CSVDREVRETQYF.